Below are 23 T cell receptor beta chains sequenced from a single sample in a study of technical replicates of blood from a handful of donors. Some clones are missing from TCRdb's copy, which holds only in-frame ones; the method was immunoSEQ multiplex PCR. This table has about 76,000 clones, 91% appearing once. The sequencing sample was made of T cells isolated from PBMCs. These receptors originate from a human donor in good health.

This clone appeared a single time. The genes are TRBV11-2 and TRBJ2-7; 7 nucleotides agree with TRBD2. The CDR3 is 18 amino acids. With 1 base clipped from V and 2 bases from J, the junction kept 14 bases outside the gene matches. CDR1 and CDR2 (germline): SGHAT, FQNNGV. The CDR3 DNA sequence: TGTGCCAGCAGCTTAGGGCCTTTACAGCGGGGAACTACCTACGAGCAGTACTTC. Protein product: CASSLGPLQRGTTYEQYF.

DNA for the CDR3: TGTGCCAGCAGTAAAGGACAGTACTCTGGAAACACCATATATTTT. Its protein product is CASSKGQYSGNTIYF. The chain uses TRBV6-5 and TRBJ1-3, with D possibly TRBD1 on 6 matching bases. The length of the CDR3 is 15 residues. CDR1 is MNHEY, CDR2 SVGAGI, per germline. The V and J ends lost 5 bases and 0 bases respectively, with 11 bases between them.

The gene calls are TRBV7-9 and TRBJ1-2; possibly TRBD1 for D (5 bases). CDR3 size: 14 residues. Trimming removed 3 bases from V and 8 bases from J, with 16 bases in between. CDR1 and CDR2 (germline): SEHNR, FQNEAQ (reference sequence). CDR3 sequence reads: CASSLGQGSAGYTF. The CDR3 nucleotides read TGTGCCAGCAGCTTGGGGCAGGGAAGCGCGGGCTACACCTTC.

This clone was recorded once. The V gene is TRBV5-1, the J gene TRBJ1-1; no reliable D call. Per the germline V gene, CDR1 is SGHRS and CDR2 is YFSETQ. The CDR3 sequence is 15 residues long. Deletions cut 0 bases from V and 0 bases from J, with 9 bases between. The CDR3 bases are TGCGCCAGCAGCTTGGGTACGGGTATGAACACTGAAGCTTTCTTT. This codes for CASSLGTGMNTEAFF.

The gene calls are TRBV28 and TRBJ1-5, with D possibly being TRBD1 (6 bases). CDR1 MDHEN and CDR2 SYDVKM come from the germline V gene. This CDR3 spans 19 amino acids. The V end lost 5 bases, the J end lost 2 bases, and 25 bases lay between the germline ends. The CDR3 coding sequence is TGTGCCAGCAGTCGCCTCTCCCTGGGGGGGCGAGTACGCAATCAGCCCCAGCATTTT. The encoded protein is CASSRLSLGGRVRNQPQHF.

This clone occurred once. J is TRBJ1-5 and V is TRBV29-1, with D unclear. From germline, CDR1 is SQVTM and CDR2 ANQGSEA. The CDR3 spans 12 residues. The V gene lost 4 bases and the J gene lost 4 bases, with 8 bases spanning the gap. The CDR3 loop reads CSVVSDNQPQHF. The DNA of the CDR3 is TGCAGCGTTGTCAGTGATAATCAGCCCCAGCATTTT. Complete variable domain (other parts from reference TRBV29-1 and TRBJ1-5): SAVISQKPSRDICQRGTSLTIQCQVDSQVTMMFWYRQQPGQSLTLIATANQGSEATYESGFVIDKFPISRPNLTFSTLTVSNMSPEDSSIYLCSVVSDNQPQHFGDGTRLSIL.

This sequence joins TRBV7-9 and TRBJ2-1; D gene uncertain. CDR1 is SEHNR, CDR2 FQNEAQ, per germline (reference sequence). Trimming took off 5 bases at V and 8 bases at J, with 13 bases between the two ends. This CDR3 comprises 13 residues. In DNA, the CDR3 is TGTGCCAGCAGCCCCCCGGGTTCAGATGAGCAGTTCTTC. Its translation: CASSPPGSDEQFF. Based on the CDR3 plus reference TRBV7-9 and TRBJ2-1, the full variable domain is DTGVSQNPRHKITKRGQNVTFRCDPISEHNRLYWYRQTLGQGPEFLTYFQNEAQLEKSRLLSDRFSAERPKGSFSTLEIQRTEQGDSAMYLCASSPPGSDEQFFGPGTRLTVL.

J is TRBJ1-6 and V is TRBV10-2; maybe TRBD1 (6 bases). This CDR3 is 13 amino acids long. The ends were cut back, 6 bases at V and 10 bases at J, with 13 bases in the middle. Germline CDR1 WSHSY, CDR2 SAAADI. DNA of the CDR3: TGCGCCAGCAGCGAAACAGGGTTATCACCCCTCCACTTT. Its translation is CASSETGLSPLHF.

The chain couples TRBV7-9 to TRBJ2-7; possibly TRBD2 for D (5 bases). Germline CDR1 SEHNR, CDR2 FQNEAQ (reference sequence). V was pared by 8 bases and J by 0 bases, with 8 bases between. The CDR3 is 12 amino acids. Written as DNA, the CDR3 is TGTGCCAGCGGGGAGAGCTCCTACGAGCAGTACTTC. Its translation: CASGESSYEQYF.

The chain couples TRBV7-9 to TRBJ2-5; D may be TRBD1 (6 bases). Per germline, CDR1 SEHNR and CDR2 FQNEAQ (reference sequence). The CDR3 length is 16 residues. V shed 2 bases and J shed 10 bases, with 23 bases lying between them. The CDR3 protein is CASSLQGSDLRGVQYF. The CDR3 region has the DNA TGTGCCAGCAGCTTACAGGGATCCGATCTCAGGGGAGTCCAGTACTTC.

The chain uses TRBV7-9 and TRBJ2-5; 7 bases agree with TRBD2. This CDR3 is 15 amino acids long. The J segment lost 1 base and the V segment lost 6 bases, leaving 8 bases of the junction unmatched. CDR1 SEHNR and CDR2 FQNEAQ come from the germline V gene (reference sequence). This chain's CDR3 is CASSPRWGGQETQYF. The CDR3 DNA is TGTGCCAGCAGTCCAAGGTGGGGGGGCCAAGAGACCCAGTACTTC.

The rearrangement links TRBV2 to TRBJ2-2, with 8 bases fitting TRBD1. V lost 1 base and J lost 6; bases outside the gene matches: 7. Germline loops: CDR1 SNHLY, CDR2 FYNNEI. The CDR3 consists of 16 residues. The CDR3 sequence: CASSEGTGSYSGELFF. CDR3 nucleotides: TGTGCCAGCAGTGAAGGGACAGGGAGTTATTCCGGGGAGCTGTTTTTT.

The V gene is TRBV11-2, the J gene TRBJ2-5; a possible D gene is TRBD2 (6 bases). Germline CDR1 SGHAT, CDR2 FQNNGV. Trimming stripped 5 bases from V and 3 bases from J, with 13 bases between. The CDR3 extends over 14 amino acids. The CDR3 loop is CASSGRGWEETQYF. CDR3 sequence (DNA): TGTGCCAGCAGCGGGCGGGGTTGGGAAGAGACCCAGTACTTC.

The chain carries TRBV15 and TRBJ1-1, with a tentative D call TRBD1 (6 bases). Germline CDR1 LNHNV, CDR2 YYDKDF (reference sequence). This CDR3 has 16 residues. The V end was cut by 1 base, the J end by 2 bases, with 14 bases between. DNA of the CDR3: TGTGCCACCAGCAGAGGAGGTCAGGGGCCTAACACTGAAGCTTTCTTT. It translates to CATSRGGQGPNTEAFF.

The chain has TRBV10-3 and TRBJ2-1, with D maybe TRBD2 (5 bases). V gave up 4 bases and J gave up 0 bases, with 19 bases separating them. This CDR3 is 18 amino acids long. Germline loops: CDR1 ENHRY, CDR2 SYGVKD. The CDR3 region is CAISGVPLIGSSYNEQFF. The CDR3 region has the DNA TGTGCCATCAGTGGGGTGCCCTTAATAGGGAGCTCCTACAATGAGCAGTTCTTC.

The chain combines TRBV2 with TRBJ1-4, with a weak D call TRBD1 (5 bases). The CDR3 loop spans 13 amino acids. Germline V gene lookup returns CDR1 SNHLY and CDR2 FYNNEI. Trimming pared 6 bases from V and 7 bases from J, leaving 12 bases between. CDR3 sequence reads: CASRQGLGEKLFF. The CDR3 nucleotides are TGTGCCAGCAGGCAGGGCCTAGGTGAAAAACTGTTTTTT. Based on the CDR3 plus reference TRBV2 and TRBJ1-4, the full variable domain is EPEVTQTPSHQVTQMGQEVILRCVPISNHLYFYWYRQILGQKVEFLVSFYNNEISEKSEIFDDQFSVERPDGSNFTLKIRSTKLEDSAMYFCASRQGLGEKLFFGSGTQLSVL.

This clone was seen just once. V is TRBV7-9 and J is TRBJ2-3; D gene unclear. There are 16 residues in the CDR3. Germline V gene lookup returns CDR1 SEHNR and CDR2 FQNEAQ (reference sequence). V lost 4 bases, J lost 4 bases, and 18 bases lay in between. CDR3 region: CASSSPSQAGADTQYF. The CDR3 DNA follows: TGTGCCAGCAGCTCCCCGTCTCAGGCAGGCGCAGATACGCAGTATTTT.

This clone appeared once. CDR3 region: CASALAYSYEQYF. CDR3 in DNA: TGTGCCAGCGCACTAGCCTACTCCTACGAGCAGTACTTC. The chain recombines TRBV7-7 with TRBJ2-7, with D perhaps TRBD2 (6 bases). CDR3 length: 13 amino acids. Germline V CDR1 and CDR2: SSHAT, FNYEAQ (reference sequence). The V and J ends lost 8 bases and 0 bases respectively, with 11 bases between them.

Here the CDR3 DNA reads TGTGCCAGCAGCGCGGCCCCCCAGGGAAACTATGGCTACACCTTC. The encoded protein is CASSAAPQGNYGYTF. This chain links TRBV9 with TRBJ1-2; tentative D call: TRBD1 (5 bases). Germline V CDR1 and CDR2: SGDLS, YYNGEE. CDR3 length equals 15 residues. Trimming stripped 3 bases from V and 2 bases from J, with 14 bases between.

The chain is built from TRBV28 and TRBJ2-7, with 10 bases identical to TRBD2. J gave up 4 bases and V 4 bases, and 10 bases lay outside the gene matches. Germline CDR1 MDHEN, CDR2 SYDVKM. The CDR3 covers 16 residues. The CDR3 sequence is CASSWPRGTSDYEQYF. For the CDR3, the DNA is TGTGCCAGCAGTTGGCCGAGGGGGACTAGCGATTACGAGCAGTACTTC.

The rearrangement joins TRBV7-2 to TRBJ1-4; 11 bases match TRBD1. Germline CDR1 SGHTA, CDR2 FQGNSA. The length of the CDR3 is 16 residues. V shed 2 bases, J shed 8 bases, and the junction held 7 bases outside the gene matches. The CDR3 sequence: CASSLSGTGGQEKLFF. The CDR3 DNA reads as TGTGCCAGCAGCTTAAGCGGGACAGGGGGACAGGAAAAACTGTTTTTT.

The CDR3 protein is CASSLSLWLNTDTQYF. Here the CDR3 DNA reads TGTGCCAGCAGCTTGTCCCTTTGGCTTAACACAGATACGCAGTATTTT. The chain couples TRBV5-6 to TRBJ2-3; D gene ambiguous. Germline loops: CDR1 SGHDT, CDR2 YYEEEE. V lost 1 base, J lost 2 bases, and 14 bases lay in between. There are 16 residues in the CDR3.

The chain carries TRBV19 and TRBJ2-7, with a possible D match to TRBD1 (7 bases). In germline, CDR1 is LNHDA, CDR2 SQIVND (reference sequence). The CDR3 runs 14 residues. V was pared by 6 bases and J by 6 bases, with 18 bases between. The CDR3 DNA is TGTGCCAGTAGCTTTCAGGGGGGTGTGGGCGAGCAGTACTTC. This encodes CASSFQGGVGEQYF.